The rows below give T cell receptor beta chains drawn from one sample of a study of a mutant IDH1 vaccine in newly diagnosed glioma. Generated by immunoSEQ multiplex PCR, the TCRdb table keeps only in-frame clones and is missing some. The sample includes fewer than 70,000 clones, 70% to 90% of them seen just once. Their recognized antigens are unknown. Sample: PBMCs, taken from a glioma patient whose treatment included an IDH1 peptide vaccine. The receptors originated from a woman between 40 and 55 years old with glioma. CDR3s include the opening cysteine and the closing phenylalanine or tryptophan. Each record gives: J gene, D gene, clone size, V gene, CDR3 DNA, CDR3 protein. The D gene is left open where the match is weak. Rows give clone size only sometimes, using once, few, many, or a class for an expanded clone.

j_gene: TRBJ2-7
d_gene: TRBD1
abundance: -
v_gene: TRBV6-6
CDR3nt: TGTGCCAGCAGTCCTAGACAGGGGAGGCACGAGCAGTACTTC
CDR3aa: CASSPRQGRHEQYF

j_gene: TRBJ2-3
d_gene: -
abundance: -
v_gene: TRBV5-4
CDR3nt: TGTGCCAGCAGCTTAGGAGGGGGAGGGCTTCGTACGCAGTATTTT
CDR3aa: CASSLGGGGLRTQYF

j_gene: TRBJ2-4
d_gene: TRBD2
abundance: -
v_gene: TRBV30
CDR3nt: TGTGCCTGGGGGACTAGGGCAAACATTCAGTACTTC
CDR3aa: CAWGTRANIQYF

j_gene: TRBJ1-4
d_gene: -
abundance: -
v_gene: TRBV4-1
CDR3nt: TGCGCCAGCAGCCGGACAGTCCTAGGGGAAAAACTGTTTTTT
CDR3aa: CASSRTVLGEKLFF

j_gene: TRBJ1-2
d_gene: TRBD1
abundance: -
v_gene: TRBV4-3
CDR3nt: TGCGCCAGCAGCCAGCGGACAGGGGACTTTGTCTATGGCTACACCTTC
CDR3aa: CASSQRTGDFVYGYTF

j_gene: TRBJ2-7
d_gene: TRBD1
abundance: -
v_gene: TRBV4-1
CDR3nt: TGCGCCAGCAGCCGAGCGACAGGGTCGTCTCACGTCGAGCAGTACTTC
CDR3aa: CASSRATGSSHVEQYF

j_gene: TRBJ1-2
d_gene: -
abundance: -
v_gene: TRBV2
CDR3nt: TGTGCCAGCAGTGGGGCAGGCGCTCGGGGCTACACCTTC
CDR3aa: CASSGAGARGYTF

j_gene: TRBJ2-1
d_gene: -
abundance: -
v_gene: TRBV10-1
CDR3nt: TGCGCCAGCAGTGAGGGGAGCTCCTACAATGAGCAGTTCTTC
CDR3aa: CASSEGSSYNEQFF

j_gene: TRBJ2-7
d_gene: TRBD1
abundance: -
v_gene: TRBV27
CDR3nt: TGTGCCAGCAGTTTATCGCTCCCCGGGACAGGGCCCTACGAGCAGTACTTC
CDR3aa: CASSLSLPGTGPYEQYF

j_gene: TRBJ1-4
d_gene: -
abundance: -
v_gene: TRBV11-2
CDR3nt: TGTGCCAGCAGCTTAGGCAGGGTCGAAAAACTGTTTTTT
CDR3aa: CASSLGRVEKLFF

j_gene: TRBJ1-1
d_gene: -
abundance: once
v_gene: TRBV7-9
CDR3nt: TGTGCCAGCAGGGCGTCTCTAGGGGGAGCTTTCTTT
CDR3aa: CASRASLGGAFF

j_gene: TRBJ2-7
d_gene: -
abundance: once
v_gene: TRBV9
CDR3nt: TGTGCCAGCAGCGCCGGCAGGGTCCCGGGGGAGCAGTACTTC
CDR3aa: CASSAGRVPGEQYF

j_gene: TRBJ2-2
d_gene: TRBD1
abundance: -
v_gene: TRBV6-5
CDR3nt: TGTGCCAGCACAGGGGACAGGGGTACCGGGGAGCTGTTTTTT
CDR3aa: CASTGDRGTGELFF

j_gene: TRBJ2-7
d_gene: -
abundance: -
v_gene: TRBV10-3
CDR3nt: TGTACCATCAGTGTCGGACTTGAAGGGTACGAGCAGTACTTC
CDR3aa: CTISVGLEGYEQYF

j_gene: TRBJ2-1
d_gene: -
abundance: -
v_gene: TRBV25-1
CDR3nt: TGTGCCAGCAGTGGGTTCGGGACCAACTACAATGAGCAGTTCTTC
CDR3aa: CASSGFGTNYNEQFF

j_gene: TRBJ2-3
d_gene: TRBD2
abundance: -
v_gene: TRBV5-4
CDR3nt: TGTGCCAGCAGGAGGTATAGCGGGGGCACAGATACGCAGTATTTT
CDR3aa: CASRRYSGGTDTQYF

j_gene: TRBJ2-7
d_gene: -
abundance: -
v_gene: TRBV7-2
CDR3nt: TGTGCCAGCAGCTTACGAACAGCCTACGAGCAGTACTTC
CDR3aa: CASSLRTAYEQYF

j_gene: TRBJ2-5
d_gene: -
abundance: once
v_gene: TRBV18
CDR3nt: TGTGCCAGCTCACCTTGGGGACACCAAGAGACCCAGTACTTC
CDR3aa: CASSPWGHQETQYF

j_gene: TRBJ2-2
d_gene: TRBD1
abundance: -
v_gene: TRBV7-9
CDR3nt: TGTGCCAGCAGCTTACAGGGGGCGGTCGGGGAGCTGTTTTTT
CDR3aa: CASSLQGAVGELFF

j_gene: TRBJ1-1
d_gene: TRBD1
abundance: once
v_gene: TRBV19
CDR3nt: TGTGCCAGTAGTATAGATCCCTTTTACGGACAGGGGGCGTCGAACACTGAAGCTTTCTTT
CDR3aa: CASSIDPFYGQGASNTEAFF

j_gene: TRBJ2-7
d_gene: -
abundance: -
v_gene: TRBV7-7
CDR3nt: TGTGCTAGCAGCTTAGGTCCTCCAGGGCTGGGGGACTACGAGCAGTACTTC
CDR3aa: CASSLGPPGLGDYEQYF

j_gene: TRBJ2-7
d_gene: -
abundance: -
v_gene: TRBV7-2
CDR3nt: TGTGCCAGCAGCTCCTTGGCCCTCTACGAGCAGTACTTC
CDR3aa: CASSSLALYEQYF

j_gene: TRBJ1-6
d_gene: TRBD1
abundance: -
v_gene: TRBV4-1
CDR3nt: TGCGCCAGCAGCCAACCGGACAGGGAAAATTCACCCCTCCACTTT
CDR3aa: CASSQPDRENSPLHF

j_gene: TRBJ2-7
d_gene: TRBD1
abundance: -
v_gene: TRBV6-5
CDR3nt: TGTGCCAGCAGTAACCTCGGGACAGGTTCGGGCGAGCAGTACTTC
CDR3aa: CASSNLGTGSGEQYF

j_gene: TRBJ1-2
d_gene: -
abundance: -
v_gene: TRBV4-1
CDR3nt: TGCGCCAGCAGCCCTTCTGTGGGCTCAGCTAACTATGGCTACACCTTC
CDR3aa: CASSPSVGSANYGYTF

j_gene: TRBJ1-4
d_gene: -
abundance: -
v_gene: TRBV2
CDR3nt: TGTGCCAGCAGTTATATAAGACGGACAACTAATGAAAAACTGTTTTTT
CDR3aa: CASSYIRRTTNEKLFF

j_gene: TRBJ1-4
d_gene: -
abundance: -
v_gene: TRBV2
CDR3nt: TGTGCCAGCAGTACTTACGTTGAAAAACTGTTTTTT
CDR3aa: CASSTYVEKLFF

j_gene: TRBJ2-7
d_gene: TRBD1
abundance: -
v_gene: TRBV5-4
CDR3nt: TGTGCCAGCAGCCCGGGGACAGAGGGCCTCTACGAGCAGTACTTC
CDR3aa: CASSPGTEGLYEQYF

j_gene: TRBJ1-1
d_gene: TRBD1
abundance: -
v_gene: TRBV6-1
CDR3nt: TGTGCCAGCAGCCGCCGGGACAGTGAAGCTTTCTTT
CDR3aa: CASSRRDSEAFF

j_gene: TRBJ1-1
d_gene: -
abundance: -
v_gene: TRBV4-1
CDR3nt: TGCGCCAGCAGCCAAGATCGGTATGGATACGTGCGGGGGCGCGAGAACACTGAAGCTTTCTTT
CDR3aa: CASSQDRYGYVRGRENTEAFF

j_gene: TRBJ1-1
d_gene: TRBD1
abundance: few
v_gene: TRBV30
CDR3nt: TGTGCCTGGAGTGTAAGGACAGGCGGGACTGAAGCTTTCTTT
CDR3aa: CAWSVRTGGTEAFF

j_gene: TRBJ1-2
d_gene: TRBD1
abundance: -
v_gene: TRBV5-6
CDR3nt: TGTGCCAGCAGCTTAGGACAGGGCAAAAACTATGGCTACACCTTC
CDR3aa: CASSLGQGKNYGYTF

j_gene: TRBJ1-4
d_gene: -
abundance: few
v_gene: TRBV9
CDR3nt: TGTGCCAGCAGCGACGACAGACATGGGCTGTTTTTT
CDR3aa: CASSDDRHGLFF

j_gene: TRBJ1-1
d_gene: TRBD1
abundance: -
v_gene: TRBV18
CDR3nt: TGTGCCAGCTCACCGACAGGGTTCTCTGAAGCTTTCTTT
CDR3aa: CASSPTGFSEAFF

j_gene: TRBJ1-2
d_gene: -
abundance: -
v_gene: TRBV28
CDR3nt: TGTGCCAGCAGTTCGACAGCTAACTATGGCTACACCTTC
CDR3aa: CASSSTANYGYTF

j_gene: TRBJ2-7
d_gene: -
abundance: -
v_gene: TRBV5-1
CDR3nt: TGCGCCAGCAGCGCCGCACCAATACCAAGCGGGCCGGGATGGAGCGAGCAGTACTTC
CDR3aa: CASSAAPIPSGPGWSEQYF

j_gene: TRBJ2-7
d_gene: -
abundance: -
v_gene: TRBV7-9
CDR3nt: TGTGCCAGCGGTTTTACATCCTCAGAGCAGTACTTC
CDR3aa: CASGFTSSEQYF

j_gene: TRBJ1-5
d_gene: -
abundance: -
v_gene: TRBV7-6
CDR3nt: TGTGCCAGCAGCCCCCATAGCAATCAGCCCCAGCATTTT
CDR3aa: CASSPHSNQPQHF

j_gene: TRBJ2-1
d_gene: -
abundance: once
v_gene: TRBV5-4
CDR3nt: TGTGCCAGCAGCCCGCGAGAGAGACTAGGCGACAATGAGCAGTTCTTC
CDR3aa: CASSPRERLGDNEQFF

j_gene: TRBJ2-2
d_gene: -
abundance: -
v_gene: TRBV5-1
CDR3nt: TGCGCCAGCAGCTTGAGCCCGGGGAACACCGGGGAGCTGTTTTTT
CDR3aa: CASSLSPGNTGELFF

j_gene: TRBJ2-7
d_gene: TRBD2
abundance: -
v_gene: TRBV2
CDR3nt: TGTGCCAGCAGGACTAGCGTCGCCTACGAGCAGTACTTC
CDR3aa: CASRTSVAYEQYF

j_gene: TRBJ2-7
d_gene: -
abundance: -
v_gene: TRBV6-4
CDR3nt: TGTGCCAGCACTCATTATCAGTTCCACTCCTACGAGCAGTACTTC
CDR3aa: CASTHYQFHSYEQYF

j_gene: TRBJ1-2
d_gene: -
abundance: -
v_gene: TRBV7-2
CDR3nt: TGTGCCAGCACTTTGGGGTATGGCTACACCTTC
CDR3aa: CASTLGYGYTF

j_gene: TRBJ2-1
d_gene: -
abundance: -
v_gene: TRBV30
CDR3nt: TGTGCCTGGAGTAGGCCCCCCGACAATGAGCAGTTCTTC
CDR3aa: CAWSRPPDNEQFF

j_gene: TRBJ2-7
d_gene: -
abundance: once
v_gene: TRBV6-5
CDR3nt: TGTGCCAGCCCGCGGGGCCTTGCCTCCTACGAGCAGTACTTC
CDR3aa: CASPRGLASYEQYF

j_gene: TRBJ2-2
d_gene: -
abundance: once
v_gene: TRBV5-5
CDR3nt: TGTGCCAGCAGCTTGACCCCTGGGCCGTTAGGGACCGGGGAGCTGTTTTTT
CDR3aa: CASSLTPGPLGTGELFF

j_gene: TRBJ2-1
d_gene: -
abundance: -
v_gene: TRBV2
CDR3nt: TGTGCCAGCAGAGAGATATTTGAGCAGTTCTTC
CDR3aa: CASREIFEQFF

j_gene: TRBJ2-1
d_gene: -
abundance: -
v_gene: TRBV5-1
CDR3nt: TGCGCCAGCAGCCCGGACGGGGGACGCTCCTACAATGAGCAGTTCTTC
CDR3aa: CASSPDGGRSYNEQFF

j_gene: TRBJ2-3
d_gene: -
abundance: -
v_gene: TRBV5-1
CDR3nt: TGCGCCAGCAGCGTGAGCGGGTCCGGCACAGATACGCAGTATTTT
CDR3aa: CASSVSGSGTDTQYF